Below, 7 T cell receptor beta chains from the same sample are listed, as sequenced in a study of blood T cell repertoires in COVID-19. Measured with immunoSEQ multiplex PCR; TCRdb has only the in-frame clones, and not every one. The sample has some 240,000 clones; 82% are singletons. Material: peripheral blood. These receptors all come from a woman in her fifties or sixties with active or convalescent COVID-19.

V gene TRBV11-3 combines with J gene TRBJ2-3, with 8 bases fitting TRBD2. The V gene's germline CDR1 is SGHNT and CDR2 YENEEA. The length of the CDR3 is 13 residues. V shed 5 bases and J 11 bases; nucleotides not matched to a gene: 9. In DNA, the CDR3 is TGTGCCAGCAGCCAAGGGTTAGCGGGGAGGCAGTATTTT. The encoded protein is CASSQGLAGRQYF.

Details on this clone: Other DNA sequences in the sample encode the same CDR3. This sequence joins TRBV29-1 and TRBJ2-5; 7 bases are shared with TRBD2. This CDR3 is built from 13 residues. The ends lost 2 bases at V and 2 bases at J; junction bases unmatched: 2. Germline V gives CDR1 SQVTM, CDR2 ANQGSEA. The CDR3 is CSVETGGQETQYF. The CDR3 DNA is TGCAGCGTTGAAACGGGGGGTCAAGAGACCCAGTACTTC.

Turning to this clone: The DNA is left out, because the CDR3 cannot be placed on it with certainty; the CDR3 is given as TCRdb lists it. The sample contains more than one DNA sequence encoding this CDR3. The CDR3 is CAWGRGNTEAFF. This chain connects TRBV30 to TRBJ1-1. The CDR3 length is 12 residues, termini included. In germline, CDR1 is GTSNPN, CDR2 SVGIG (reference sequence).

This rearrangement joins TRBV5-4 to TRBJ2-3; 15 bases match TRBD2. Unmatched junction bases numbered 8, after V lost 0 bases and J lost 6 bases. Germline CDR1 is SGHNT and CDR2 is YYREEE (reference sequence). The CDR3 contains 18 residues. As DNA, the CDR3 is TGTGCCAGCAGCTTGGGGCGGAGGACTAGCGGGGGGGGTGATACGCAGTATTTT. Translated, it gives CASSLGRRTSGGGDTQYF.

This sequence joins TRBV19 and TRBJ1-3; a possible D gene is TRBD1 (6 bases). The germline gives CDR1 LNHDA, CDR2 SQIVND (reference sequence). Trimming shortened V by 6 bases and J by 3 bases, and 15 bases separated the two germline ends. The CDR3 is 15 residues long. CDR3 bases: TGTGCCAGTAGCCAGACAGGTTCCCGTGGAAACACCATATATTTT. Translation gives CASSQTGSRGNTIYF.

This chain joins TRBV28 and TRBJ1-5; D unresolved. The length of the CDR3 is 14 residues. V was shortened by 4 bases and J by 11 bases, with 18 bases between the two germline ends. Germline lookup yields CDR1 MDHEN and CDR2 SYDVKM. CDR3: CASSSHGMLTSQHF. The CDR3 DNA reads as TGTGCCAGCAGTTCTCACGGGATGCTAACGTCCCAGCATTTT.

This clone is a singleton in its sample. The chain carries TRBV11-3 and TRBJ2-3; 11 bases map to TRBD2. The V gene end was trimmed by 1 base and the J gene end by 5 bases; junction bases not matched to a gene: 14. Germline V gene data show CDR1 as SGHNT and CDR2 as YENEEA. The CDR3 has 19 residues. CDR3 in amino acids: CASSLAMTSGVPSGDTQYF. In DNA form, the CDR3 reads TGTGCCAGCAGCTTAGCAATGACTAGCGGGGTACCTTCAGGAGATACGCAGTATTTT.